This T cell receptor (beta chain) derives from a study of blood T cell repertoires in COVID-19. The data were produced by immunoSEQ multiplex PCR, yet TCRdb's version contains in-frame clones alone and is incomplete. This sample carries about 190,000 clones, 80% to 90% of them seen once, and the ten largest clones take 1.1%. The CDR3 totals 15 residues. The germline CDR1 and CDR2 sequences are SNHLY and FYNNEI. J lost 4 bases, V lost 1 base, and 4 bases had no gene match. The V and J genes are TRBV2 and TRBJ2-1, with TRBD1 identical over 7 bases. The receptor was isolated from a man aged 25 to 40 with acute or convalescent COVID-19. The specimen was peripheral blood. CDR3 sequence (DNA): TGTGCCAGCAGTGAAGAACAGGGGTGGTACAATGAGCAGTTCTTC. Translation gives CASSEEQGWYNEQFF.